This TCR beta chain came from a study of T cell repertoires in cytomegalovirus infection. Whole-study context: Based on public TCR beta signatures, there were indications of CMV infection and of a matching HLA type.

The sample holds many counts of this clonotype. From the reads, TCRdb called clonotypes with MiXCR, one entry per CDR3 protein. The table has about 150,000 distinct CDR3 sequences, 23% seen once; the top ten hold approximately 11%. Per the germline V gene, CDR1 is WSHSY and CDR2 is SAAADI. J lost 4 bases, V lost 6 bases, and 12 bases had no gene match. There are 16 residues in the CDR3. The receptor was isolated from a human donor in good health (CMV status not recorded). Some clones in this sample may be carry-over from other donors' samples. Sequencing was performed on PBMCs. V is TRBV10-2 and J is TRBJ2-7; 10 bases are shared with TRBD2. DNA of the CDR3: TGCGCCAGCAGCGACGGGAGCGGGAGGGCCAGGTACGAGCAGTACTTC. This sequence encodes CASSDGSGRARYEQYF.